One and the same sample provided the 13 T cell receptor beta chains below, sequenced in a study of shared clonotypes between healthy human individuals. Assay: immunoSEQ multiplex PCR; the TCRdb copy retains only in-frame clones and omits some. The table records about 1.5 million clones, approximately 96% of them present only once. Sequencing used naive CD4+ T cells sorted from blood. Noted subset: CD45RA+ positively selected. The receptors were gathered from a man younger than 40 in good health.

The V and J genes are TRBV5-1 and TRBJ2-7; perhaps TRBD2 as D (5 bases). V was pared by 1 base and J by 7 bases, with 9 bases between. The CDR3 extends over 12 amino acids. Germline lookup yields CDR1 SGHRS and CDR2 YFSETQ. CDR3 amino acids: CASSLNGEEQYF. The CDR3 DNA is TGCGCCAGCAGCTTGAACGGGGAAGAGCAGTACTTC.

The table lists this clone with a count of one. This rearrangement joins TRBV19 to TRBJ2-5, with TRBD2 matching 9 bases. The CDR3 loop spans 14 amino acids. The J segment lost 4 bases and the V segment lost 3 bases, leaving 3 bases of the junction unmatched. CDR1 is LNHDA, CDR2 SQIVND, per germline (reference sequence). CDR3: CASSMSGRPETQYF. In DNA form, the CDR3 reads TGTGCCAGTAGTATGAGCGGGAGGCCAGAGACCCAGTACTTC.

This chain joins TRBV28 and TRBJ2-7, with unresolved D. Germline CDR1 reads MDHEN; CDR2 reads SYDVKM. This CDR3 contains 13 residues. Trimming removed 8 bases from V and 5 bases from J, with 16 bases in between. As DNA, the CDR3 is TGTGCCAGCGCCACCCCCGGGTTCCACGAGCAGTACTTC. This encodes CASATPGFHEQYF.

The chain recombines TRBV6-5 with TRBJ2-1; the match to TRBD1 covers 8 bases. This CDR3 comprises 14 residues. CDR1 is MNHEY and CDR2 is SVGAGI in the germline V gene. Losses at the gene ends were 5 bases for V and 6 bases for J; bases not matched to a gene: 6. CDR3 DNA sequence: TGTGCCAGCAGTGGACAGGGTCGGCGCAATGAGCAGTTCTTC. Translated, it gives CASSGQGRRNEQFF.

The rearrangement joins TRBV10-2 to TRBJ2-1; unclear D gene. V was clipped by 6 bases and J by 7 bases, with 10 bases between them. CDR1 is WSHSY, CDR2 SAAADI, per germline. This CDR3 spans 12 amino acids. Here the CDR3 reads CASRDQRNEQFF. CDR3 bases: TGCGCCAGCAGGGACCAAAGAAATGAGCAGTTCTTC.

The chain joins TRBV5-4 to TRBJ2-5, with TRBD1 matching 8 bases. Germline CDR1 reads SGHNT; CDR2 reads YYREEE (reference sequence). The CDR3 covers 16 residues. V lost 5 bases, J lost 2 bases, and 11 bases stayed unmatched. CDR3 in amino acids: CASSRGQATVQETQYF. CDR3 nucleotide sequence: TGTGCCAGCAGTCGGGGACAGGCAACTGTGCAAGAGACCCAGTACTTC.

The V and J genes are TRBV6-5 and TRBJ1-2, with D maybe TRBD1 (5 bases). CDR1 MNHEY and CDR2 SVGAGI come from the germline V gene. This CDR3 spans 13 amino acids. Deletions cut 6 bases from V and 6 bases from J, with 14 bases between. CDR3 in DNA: TGTGCCAGCAGCTCCGGGACCGAGAATGGCTACACCTTC. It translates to CASSSGTENGYTF.

The DNA of the CDR3 is TGTGCCAGCAGCTTCCAAGCGGCACCCGATACGCAGTATTTT. It specifies CASSFQAAPDTQYF. This chain links TRBV5-5 with TRBJ2-3; D may be TRBD2 (5 bases). V lost 2 bases and J lost 6, with 13 bases in between. The CDR3 is made up of 14 amino acids. Looked up from germline, CDR1 is SGHKS and CDR2 is YYEKEE (reference sequence).

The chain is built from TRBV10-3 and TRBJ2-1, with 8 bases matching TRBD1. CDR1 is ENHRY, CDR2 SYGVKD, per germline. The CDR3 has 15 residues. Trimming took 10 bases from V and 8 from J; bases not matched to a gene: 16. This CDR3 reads CATQSRSQGAHEQFF. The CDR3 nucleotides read TGTGCCACCCAAAGCCGGTCGCAGGGGGCCCATGAGCAGTTCTTC.

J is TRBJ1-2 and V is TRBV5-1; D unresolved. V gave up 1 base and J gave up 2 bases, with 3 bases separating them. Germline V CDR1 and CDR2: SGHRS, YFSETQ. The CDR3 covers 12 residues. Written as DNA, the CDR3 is TGCGCCAGCAGCTTGACGAACTATGGCTACACCTTC. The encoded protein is CASSLTNYGYTF.

DNA of the CDR3: TGTGCCAGCAGTTACCAGGGCAGGTTGAACACTGAAGCTTTCTTT. This gives the protein CASSYQGRLNTEAFF. The rearrangement uses TRBV6-5 and TRBJ1-1, with D possibly TRBD1 on 5 matching bases. Trimming shortened V by 2 bases and J by 0 bases, and 10 bases separated the two germline ends. CDR1 is MNHEY and CDR2 is SVGAGI in the germline V gene. This CDR3 has 15 residues.

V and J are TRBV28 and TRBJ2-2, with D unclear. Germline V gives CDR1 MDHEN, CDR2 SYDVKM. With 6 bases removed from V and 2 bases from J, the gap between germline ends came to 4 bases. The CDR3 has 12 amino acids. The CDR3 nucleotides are TGTGCCAGCAGCTATAACACCGGGGAGCTGTTTTTT. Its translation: CASSYNTGELFF. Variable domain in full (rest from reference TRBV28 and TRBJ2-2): DVKVTQSSRYLVKRTGEKVFLECVQDMDHENMFWYRQDPGLGLRLIYFSYDVKMKEKGDIPEGYSVSREKKERFSLILESASTNQTSMYLCASSYNTGELFFGEGSRLTVL.

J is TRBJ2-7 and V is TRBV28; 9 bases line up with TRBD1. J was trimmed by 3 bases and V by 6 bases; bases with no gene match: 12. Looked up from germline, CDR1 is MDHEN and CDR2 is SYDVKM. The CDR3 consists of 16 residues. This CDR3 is CASSEITGTGFYEQYF. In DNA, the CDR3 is TGTGCCAGCAGCGAAATAACTGGGACAGGGTTCTACGAGCAGTACTTC.